The subject of this entry is one T cell receptor (beta chain). This sample was taken from a study of OX40 agonist ivuxolimab in advanced cancers. The wider study: Ivuxolimab, which patients received intravenously every 2 weeks, was dosed at 0.01 to 10 mg/kg. The dose-escalation group included hepatocellular carcinoma, melanoma, renal cell carcinoma and head and neck cancer.

This table comes from immunoSEQ multiplex PCR, and its TCRdb copy is limited to in-frame clones, with some not included. The sample yields about 80,000 clones, about 90% seen once. This TCR was recovered from an adult with an advanced solid tumor such as melanoma, head and neck, liver or kidney cancer. The sample consisted of CD4+ or CD8+ T cells sorted from blood, taken in a trial of the OX40 agonist ivuxolimab.

Here the CDR3 reads CASSIGYTGELFF. CDR3 DNA: TGTGCCAGCAGCATAGGGTACACCGGGGAGCTGTTTTTT. J is TRBJ2-2 and V is TRBV6-5; no firm D call. The CDR3 has 13 residues. The germline V gene has CDR1 MNHEY and CDR2 SVGAGI. V was pared by 6 bases and J by 3 bases, with 8 bases between.